The present T cell receptor (beta chain) was sequenced within a study of regulatory T cells in long-lasting Graves disease (dated by TCRdb to about 2021). Looking at the study overall: Persistent Graves' disease meant more than 5 years of antithyroid drug treatment with TSH receptor autoantibodies that stayed positive. This study used TCR sequencing and RNA sequencing of peripheral blood to compare persistent Graves' disease patients against newly diagnosed Graves' disease patients. The study took place in China and was registered as a clinical trial. A total of 35 or so samples underwent TCR sequencing: about 13 from persistent and approximately 20 from newly diagnosed Graves' disease patients. On average, persistent Graves' disease patients in the clinical cohort had been on antithyroid drugs for about 10.3 years. Results the study describes overall, beyond this receptor: Preferential use of TRBV28, TRBJ1-2 and TRBJ2-5 was observed in persistent disease, whereas TRBV20-1 and TRBJ2-1 were favored in newly diagnosed disease. Lower TCR Shannon entropy and fewer highly expanded clones were observed in persistent Graves' disease patients than in newly diagnosed patients, which suggested clonal expansion. More public clonotypes were shared among persistent patients (roughly 2,900) than among newly diagnosed patients (roughly 960). Sequencing and analysis were restricted to the TCR beta chain. The authors noted that the small sample size was a limitation that may lower accuracy. Because the primary lesion, thyroid tissue, could not be accessed, the study looked at peripheral blood alone.

Explained via the paper, the time point label denotes: persistent/refractory GD, antithyroid drugs over 5 years with positive TRAb. RNA was extracted from PBMCs in TRIzol for both TCR sequencing and RNA sequencing. Graves' disease was diagnosed according to American Thyroid Association guidelines. Patients were recruited from an endocrinology department in Xi'an, China. Each patient gave roughly 10 milliliters of peripheral blood, collected in an EDTA anticoagulant tube. Ficoll Paque Plus density gradient separation was used to isolate PBMCs, and no further T cell sorting was performed. An Agilent 2100 Bioanalyzer and agarose gel were used to check RNA quality, and a NanoDrop 2000 was used to measure RNA concentration. The library came from multiplex PCR. Instrument used: Illumina HiSeq 4000. iRepertoire HTBI primers and Arm-PCR amplification of CDR3 regions were used to construct TCR beta libraries. Before sequencing, the PCR products underwent gel purification. As for the authors' bioinformatics: A total of fewer than 80 TRBV and some 15 TRBJ segments were identified across samples and were used for gene usage analysis of CDR3 amino acid clonotypes. COPE and FqMerger were used to merge the filtered high-quality paired reads into contigs. Contigs were aligned with BLAST to IMGT TRBV, TRBD and TRBJ reference genes, and CDR3 was defined per IMGT. Clonotypes above 0.1% frequency were classified as highly expanded clones. Shannon entropy was used to measure repertoire diversity, and the Gini coefficient was used to measure V-J evenness. A clonotype found in more than one individual was treated as public. Starting from the raw public reads, TCRdb applied fastp trimming at Q25, assembled clones with MiXCR and retained in-frame beta chains. A single entry per CDR3 protein holds the most common genes and DNA from its merged rows. The V and J calls here are based on TCRdb, not the publication. Here the sample has 500,000 to 800,000 distinct CDR3 sequences; about 30% occur a single time. The leading ten clones occupy about 40% of the sample.

The CDR3 runs 16 amino acids, cysteine and phenylalanine included. Of all the DNA, just the CDR3 is kept, 48 bases in frame from base 1. From the germline V gene, CDR1 is SGHRS and CDR2 is YFSETQ. Trimming takes 0 bases from V and 10 bases from J, and the germline ends sit 17 bases apart. Comments on this clonotype: The target of this receptor is not known. No much larger clonotype is one base removed from it; base qualities were not supplied.

This sequence was found in a female donor with Graves disease. In this chain, TRBV5-1 is recombined with TRBJ1-6; no confident D gene assignment can be made. The input for sequencing was peripheral blood mononuclear cells (PBMCs), taken when the disease was refractory, from a patient treated with antithyroid drugs. Here is the DNA: TGCGCCAGCAGCTTGGGGCTGAGCGGGGAAGGCTCACCCCTCCACTTT. It is translated as CASSLGLSGEGSPLHF. Extended through the reference TRBV5-1 and TRBJ1-6 proteins, this CDR3 yields the full variable domain: KAGVTQTPRYLIKTRGQQVTLSCSPISGHRSVSWYQQTPGQGLQFLFEYFSETQRNKGNFPGRFSGRQFSNSRSEMNVSTLELGDSALYLCASSLGLSGEGSPLHFGNGTRLTVT.